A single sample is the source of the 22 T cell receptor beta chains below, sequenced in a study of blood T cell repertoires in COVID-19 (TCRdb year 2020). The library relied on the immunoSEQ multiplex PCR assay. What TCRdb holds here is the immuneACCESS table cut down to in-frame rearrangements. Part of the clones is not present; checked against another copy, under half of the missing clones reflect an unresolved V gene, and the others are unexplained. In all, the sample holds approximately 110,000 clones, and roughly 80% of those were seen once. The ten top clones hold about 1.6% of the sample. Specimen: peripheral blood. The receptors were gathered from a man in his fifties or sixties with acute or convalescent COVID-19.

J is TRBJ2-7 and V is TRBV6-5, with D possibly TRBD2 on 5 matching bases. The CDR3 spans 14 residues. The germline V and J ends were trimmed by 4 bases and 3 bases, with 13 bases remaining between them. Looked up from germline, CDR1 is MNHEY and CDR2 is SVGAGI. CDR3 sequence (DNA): TGTGCCAGCAGTTGGCGGGCCCCGGACTACGAGCAGTACTTC. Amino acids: CASSWRAPDYEQYF.

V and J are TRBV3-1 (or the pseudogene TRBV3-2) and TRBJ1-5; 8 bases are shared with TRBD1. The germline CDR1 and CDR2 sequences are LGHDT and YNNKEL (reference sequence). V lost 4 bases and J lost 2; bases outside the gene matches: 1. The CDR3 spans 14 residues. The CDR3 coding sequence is TGTGCCAGCAGCCTGGGACAGGGCAATCAGCCCCAGCATTTT. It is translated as CASSLGQGNQPQHF.

In nucleotides, the CDR3 is TGCGCCAGCAGCTTGGCTTCGGTGGACACTGAAGCTTTCTTT. Protein: CASSLASVDTEAFF. The chain employs TRBV5-1 and TRBJ1-1, with D hard to call. Germline-derived CDR1 and CDR2 are SGHRS and YFSETQ. This CDR3 spans 14 amino acids. V was pared by 0 bases and J by 3 bases, with 9 bases between.

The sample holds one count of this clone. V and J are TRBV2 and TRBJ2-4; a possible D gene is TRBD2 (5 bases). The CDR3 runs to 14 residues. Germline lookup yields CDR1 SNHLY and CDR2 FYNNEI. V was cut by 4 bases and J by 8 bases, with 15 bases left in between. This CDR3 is CASSGEPGVYIQYF. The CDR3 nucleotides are TGTGCCAGCAGTGGGGAGCCCGGGGTTTACATTCAGTACTTC.

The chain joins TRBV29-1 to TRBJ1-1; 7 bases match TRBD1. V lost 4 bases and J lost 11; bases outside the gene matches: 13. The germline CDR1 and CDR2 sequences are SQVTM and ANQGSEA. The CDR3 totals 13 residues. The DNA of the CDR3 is TGCAGCGTTGGAGGAGGAGGGGGCCAGGCGGCTTTCTTT. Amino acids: CSVGGGGGQAAFF. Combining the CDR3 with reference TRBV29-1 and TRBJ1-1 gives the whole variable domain SAVISQKPSRDICQRGTSLTIQCQVDSQVTMMFWYRQQPGQSLTLIATANQGSEATYESGFVIDKFPISRPNLTFSTLTVSNMSPEDSSIYLCSVGGGGGQAAFFGQGTRLTVV.

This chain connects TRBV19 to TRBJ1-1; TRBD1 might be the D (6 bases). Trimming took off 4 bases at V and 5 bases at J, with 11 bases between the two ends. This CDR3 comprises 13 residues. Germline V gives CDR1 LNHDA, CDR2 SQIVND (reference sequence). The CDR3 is CASSTGQQTEAFF. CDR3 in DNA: TGTGCCAGTAGTACAGGACAGCAGACTGAAGCTTTCTTT.

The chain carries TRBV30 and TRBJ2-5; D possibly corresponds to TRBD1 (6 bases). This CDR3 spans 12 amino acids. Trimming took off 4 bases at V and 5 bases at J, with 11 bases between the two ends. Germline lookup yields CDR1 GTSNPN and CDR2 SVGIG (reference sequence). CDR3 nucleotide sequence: TGTGCCTGGAAGGGGGAGTGGGAGACCCAGTACTTC. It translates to CAWKGEWETQYF. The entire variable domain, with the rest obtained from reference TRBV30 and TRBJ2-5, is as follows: SQTIHQWPATLVQPVGSPLSLECTVEGTSNPNLYWYRQAAGRGLQLLFYSVGIGQISSEVPQNLSASRPQDRQFILSSKKLLLSDSGFYLCAWKGEWETQYFGPGTRLLVL.

The CDR3 nucleotides are TGCAGTGCTAGTTACGGGTCCGGTTCACCCCTCCACTTT. Residues: CSASYGSGSPLHF. The genes are TRBV20-1 and TRBJ1-6; D is ambiguous. CDR1 is DFQATT and CDR2 is SNEGSKA in the germline V gene (reference sequence). Deletions cut 3 bases from V and 9 bases from J, with 12 bases between. This CDR3 has 13 amino acids.

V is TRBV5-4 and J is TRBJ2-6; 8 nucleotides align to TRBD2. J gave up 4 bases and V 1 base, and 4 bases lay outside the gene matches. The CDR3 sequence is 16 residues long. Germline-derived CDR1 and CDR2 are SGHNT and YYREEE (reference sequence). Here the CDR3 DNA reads TGTGCCAGCAGCTTGCCGGGGGGGGCCGGGGCCAACGTCCTGACTTTC. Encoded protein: CASSLPGGAGANVLTF.

CDR3: CASSFSGGVWQETQYF. CDR3 DNA sequence: TGCGCCAGCAGCTTCTCAGGGGGCGTTTGGCAAGAGACCCAGTACTTC. The chain links TRBV5-1 to TRBJ2-5; TRBD1 aligns across 8 bases. J lost 2 bases, V lost 2 bases, and 8 bases had no gene match. Germline CDR1 reads SGHRS; CDR2 reads YFSETQ. This CDR3 comprises 16 residues.

The CDR3 here is CASSAGQLNTEAFF. In DNA form, the CDR3 reads TGTGCCAGCAGCGCGGGACAGCTGAACACTGAAGCTTTCTTT. This chain joins TRBV7-2 and TRBJ1-1; 7 bases map to TRBD1. The V gene end was trimmed by 5 bases and the J gene end by 0 bases; junction bases not matched to a gene: 3. From germline, CDR1 is SGHTA and CDR2 FQGNSA. This CDR3 spans 14 amino acids.

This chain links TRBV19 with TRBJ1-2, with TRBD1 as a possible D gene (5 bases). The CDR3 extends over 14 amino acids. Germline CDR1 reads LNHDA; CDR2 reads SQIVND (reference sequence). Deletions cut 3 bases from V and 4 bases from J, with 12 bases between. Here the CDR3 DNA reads TGTGCCAGTAGTATTAATTCAGGGATCTATGGCTACACCTTC. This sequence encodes CASSINSGIYGYTF.

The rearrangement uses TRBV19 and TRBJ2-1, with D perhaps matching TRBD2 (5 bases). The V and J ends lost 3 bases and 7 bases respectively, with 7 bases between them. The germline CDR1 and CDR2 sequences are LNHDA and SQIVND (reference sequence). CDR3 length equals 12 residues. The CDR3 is CASSIRGNEQFF. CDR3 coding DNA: TGTGCCAGTAGTATTCGGGGAAATGAGCAGTTCTTC.

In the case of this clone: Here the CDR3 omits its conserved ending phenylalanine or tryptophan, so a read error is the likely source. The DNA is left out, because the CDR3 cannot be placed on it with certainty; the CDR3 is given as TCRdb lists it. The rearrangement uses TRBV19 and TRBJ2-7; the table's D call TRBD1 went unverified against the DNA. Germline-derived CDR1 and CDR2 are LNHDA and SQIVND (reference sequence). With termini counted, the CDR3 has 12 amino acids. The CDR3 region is CASSTPGGLVTL.

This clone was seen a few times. The CDR3 spells CASSKGRSQGPQHF. CDR3 bases: TGTGCCAGTAGTAAGGGTAGGTCTCAGGGGCCCCAGCATTTT. The V and J genes are TRBV19 and TRBJ1-5; TRBD1 might be the D (5 bases). CDR3 length: 14 amino acids. The V and J ends lost 4 bases and 9 bases respectively, with 16 bases between them. Germline V lookup: CDR1 LNHDA, CDR2 SQIVND (reference sequence).

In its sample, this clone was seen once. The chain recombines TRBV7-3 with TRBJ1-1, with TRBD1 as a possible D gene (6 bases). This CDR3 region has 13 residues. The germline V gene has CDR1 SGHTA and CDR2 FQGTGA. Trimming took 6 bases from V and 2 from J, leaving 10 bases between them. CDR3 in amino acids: CASSYRANTEAFF. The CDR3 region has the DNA TGTGCCAGCAGTTACAGGGCCAACACTGAAGCTTTCTTT.

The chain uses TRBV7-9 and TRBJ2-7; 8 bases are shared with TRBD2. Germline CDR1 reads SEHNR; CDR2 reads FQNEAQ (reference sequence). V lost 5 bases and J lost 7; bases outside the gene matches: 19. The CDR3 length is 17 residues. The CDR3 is CASSPNIGGALLGEQYF. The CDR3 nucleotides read TGTGCCAGCAGCCCCAACATCGGGGGGGCCCTCCTTGGTGAGCAGTACTTC.

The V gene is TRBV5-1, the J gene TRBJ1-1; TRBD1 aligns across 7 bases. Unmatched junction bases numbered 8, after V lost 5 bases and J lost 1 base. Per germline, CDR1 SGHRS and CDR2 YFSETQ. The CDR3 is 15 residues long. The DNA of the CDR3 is TGCGCCAGCAGGCCCCCGGGACAGACGAACACTGAAGCTTTCTTT. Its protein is CASRPPGQTNTEAFF.

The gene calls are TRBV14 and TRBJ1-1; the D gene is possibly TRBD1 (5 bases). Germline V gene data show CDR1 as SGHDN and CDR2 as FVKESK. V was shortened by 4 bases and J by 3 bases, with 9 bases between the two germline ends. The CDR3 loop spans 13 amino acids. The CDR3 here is CASSRDRHTEAFF. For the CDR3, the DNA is TGTGCCAGCAGCCGCGACAGACACACTGAAGCTTTCTTT.

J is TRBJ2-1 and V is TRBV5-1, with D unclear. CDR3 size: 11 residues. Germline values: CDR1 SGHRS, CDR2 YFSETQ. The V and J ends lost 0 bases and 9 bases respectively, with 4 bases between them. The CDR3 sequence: CASSLVAEQFF. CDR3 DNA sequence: TGCGCCAGCAGCTTGGTGGCTGAGCAGTTCTTC.

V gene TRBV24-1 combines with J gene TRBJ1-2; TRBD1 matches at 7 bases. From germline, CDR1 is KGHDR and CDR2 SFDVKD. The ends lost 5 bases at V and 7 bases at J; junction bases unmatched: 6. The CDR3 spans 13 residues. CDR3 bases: TGTGCCACCAGTGCCTGGGACAGACTTGGCTACACCTTC. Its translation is CATSAWDRLGYTF.

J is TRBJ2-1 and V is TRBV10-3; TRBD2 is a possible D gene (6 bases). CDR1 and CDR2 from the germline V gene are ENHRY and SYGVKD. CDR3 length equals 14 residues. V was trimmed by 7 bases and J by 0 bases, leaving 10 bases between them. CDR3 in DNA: TGTGCCATCAAATCGGGGGTCTCCTACAATGAGCAGTTCTTC. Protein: CAIKSGVSYNEQFF.